A single sample gave rise to the 17 T cell receptor beta chains below, sequenced in a study of breast tumors, draining lymph nodes, adjacent tissues. Samples came from axillary lymph nodes draining the breast cancer. A single record per CDR3 protein comes from TCRdb applying MiXCR to the multiplex PCR reads. The data contain 140,000 or so distinct CDR3 sequences, 30% to 35% of them seen just once; the ten biggest clones take up around 2.3%. The specimen was axillary lymph node tissue. The origin of the receptors is a female donor with breast cancer. Some clones in this sample may be carry-over from other donors' samples.

Comments on this clonotype: One base away lies a much larger clone, so this may be a sequencing read error. The conserved phenylalanine or tryptophan is not found at the CDR3 terminus, so this likely reflects a read error. The genes are TRBV9 and TRBJ1-2, with TRBD1 matching 9 bases. Germline CDR1 SGDLS, CDR2 YYNGEE. This CDR3 is 13 amino acids long. V shed 7 bases, J shed 4 bases, and the junction held 5 bases outside the gene matches. The CDR3 bases are TGTGCCAGCGGAAAGACAGGGGGCTATGGCTACACCTCC. It specifies CASGKTGGYGYTS.

V and J are TRBV12-5 and TRBJ1-4; D remains unclear. The germline CDR1 and CDR2 sequences are LGHNT and FRNRAP. This CDR3 region has 13 residues. The ends were cut back, 3 bases at V and 8 bases at J, with 10 bases in the middle. The CDR3 DNA is TGTGCTAGTGGTTTAGGGTTTTGGGAAAAACTGTTTTTT. This sequence encodes CASGLGFWEKLFF. Drawing the rest from reference TRBV12-5 and TRBJ1-4, the complete variable domain is DARVTQTPRHKVTEMGQEVTMRCQPILGHNTVFWYRQTMMQGLELLAYFRNRAPLDDSGMPKDRFSAEMPDATLATLKIQPSEPRDSAVYFCASGLGFWEKLFFGSGTQLSVL.

This clonotype was seen at least ten times. A clone one base away is much larger, so this may be a read error. The rearrangement links TRBV7-9 to TRBJ2-5; the D gene is possibly TRBD2 (6 bases). The germline V gene has CDR1 SEHNR and CDR2 FQNEAQ (reference sequence). The CDR3 consists of 15 residues. The CDR3 DNA follows: TGTGCCAGCAGCTTAGCGACTTCTAGCGCAGAGACCCAGCACTTC. Translating gives CASSLATSSAETQHF.

At least ten counts were recorded for this clonotype. This chain connects TRBV20-1 to TRBJ1-5, with 8 positions matching TRBD1. This CDR3 spans 14 amino acids. Germline V lookup: CDR1 DFQATT, CDR2 SNEGSKA (reference sequence). V lost 6 bases, J lost 4 bases, and 8 bases stayed unmatched. CDR3 sequence (DNA): TGCAGTGCCCCGACAGGGGTCAGGAATCAGCCCCAGCATTTT. As protein: CSAPTGVRNQPQHF.

The chain joins TRBV29-1 to TRBJ2-1, with D perhaps TRBD1 (5 bases). Germline CDR1 and CDR2: SQVTM and ANQGSEA. The V end was cut by 8 bases, the J end by 10 bases, with 21 bases between. The CDR3 spans 13 residues. CDR3 in amino acids: CSLEGARSGEQFF. The CDR3 DNA is TGCAGCTTAGAAGGGGCCAGGTCGGGCGAGCAGTTCTTC.

At least ten counts were recorded for this clonotype. V usage is TRBV2 and J usage is TRBJ2-1, with D hard to call. The CDR3 covers 13 residues. Germline V CDR1 and CDR2: SNHLY, FYNNEI. Between the trimmed V and J ends, which lost 6 bases and 10 bases, there was a span of 16 bases. CDR3 residues: CASRGDQSGEQFF. CDR3 DNA: TGTGCCAGCAGGGGCGACCAAAGTGGGGAGCAGTTCTTC.

The table lists this clonotype with many counts. This chain connects TRBV2 to TRBJ1-5; D gene ambiguous. The CDR3 is 15 amino acids. V dropped 6 bases and J dropped 0 bases, with 12 bases sitting between them. Germline V gene lookup returns CDR1 SNHLY and CDR2 FYNNEI. This CDR3 reads CASREYMNSNQPQHF. In DNA, the CDR3 is TGTGCCAGCAGGGAATACATGAATAGCAATCAGCCCCAGCATTTT.

Remarks on this clonotype: A junction end diverges from the germline sequence, so it may reflect a read error. The chain employs TRBV7-2 and TRBJ2-3, with 8 bases that match TRBD1. Germline loops: CDR1 SGHTA, CDR2 FQGNSA. The CDR3 loop spans 15 amino acids. As DNA, the CDR3 is TGTGCCAGCAGCCTGGCCGGACAGGGCGCAGATACGCGGTATTTT. Translating it yields CASSLAGQGADTRYF. Drawing the rest from reference TRBV7-2 and TRBJ2-3, the complete variable domain is GAGVSQSPSNKVTEKGKDVELRCDPISGHTALYWYRQSLGQGLEFLIYFQGNSAPDKSGLPSDRFSAERTGGSVSTLTIQRTQQEDSAVYLCASSLAGQGADTRYFGPGTRLTVL.

At least ten counts were recorded for this clonotype. The chain uses TRBV6-5 and TRBJ2-2; 10 nucleotides line up with TRBD1. This CDR3 spans 15 amino acids. Germline assignment: CDR1 MNHEY and CDR2 SVGAGI. V was clipped by 6 bases and J by 4 bases; unmatched bases: 5. The CDR3 loop reads CASSRDRGITGELFF. Written as DNA, the CDR3 is TGTGCCAGCAGCCGGGACAGGGGCATCACCGGGGAGCTGTTTTTT.

Remarks on this clonotype: A single base separates this from a much larger clone, so it may be a read error. J is TRBJ1-5 and V is TRBV6-6; 8 bases match TRBD1. The trim removed 8 bases at V and 2 bases at J, leaving 11 bases unmatched. Germline lookup yields CDR1 MNHNY and CDR2 SVGAGI (reference sequence). This CDR3 spans 16 amino acids. The CDR3 nucleotides are TGTGCCAGCGGCCCGACAGGGGCTCATGGCAATCAGCCCCAGCATTTT. Protein: CASGPTGAHGNQPQHF.

This clonotype was seen ten or more times. The chain recombines TRBV18 with TRBJ2-1; unclear D gene. Trimming stripped 6 bases from V and 1 base from J, with 22 bases between. The germline gives CDR1 KGHSH, CDR2 LQKENI. This CDR3 is 18 amino acids long. CDR3: CASSSPVFGDPSYNEQFF. CDR3 bases: TGTGCCAGCTCTTCACCCGTTTTTGGGGATCCTTCCTACAATGAGCAGTTCTTC. The entire variable domain, with the rest obtained from reference TRBV18 and TRBJ2-1, is as follows: NAGVMQNPRHLVRRRGQEARLRCSPMKGHSHVYWYRQLPEEGLKFMVYLQKENIIDESGMPKERFSAEFPKEGPSILRIQQVVRGDSAAYFCASSSPVFGDPSYNEQFFGPGTRLTVL.

This clonotype was observed a single time. This sequence joins TRBV5-4 and TRBJ1-1; no definite D call. The V gene lost 2 bases and the J gene lost 8 bases, with 10 bases spanning the gap. The CDR3 sequence is 12 residues long. Per the germline V gene, CDR1 is SGHNT and CDR2 is YYREEE (reference sequence). CDR3 DNA: TGTGCCAGCAGCTTTCCAGGCTTGGAAGCTTTCTTT. Its translation is CASSFPGLEAFF.

A note on this clonotype: Germline and junction disagree at one end, which may indicate a read error. The chain is built from TRBV18 and TRBJ1-3; TRBD1 agrees at 7 bases. Per germline, CDR1 KGHSH and CDR2 LQKENI. This CDR3 is 18 amino acids long. DNA of the CDR3: TGTGCCAGCCGTAGACAGGGAGGACTACATGACGCTGGAGACACCATATATTTT. Amino acids: CASRRQGGLHDAGDTIYF.

About this clonotype: With a much larger clone just one base away, this may be a read error. The chain uses TRBV6-2 or TRBV6-3 and TRBJ1-5, with D maybe TRBD1 (6 bases). Germline loops: CDR1 MNHEY, CDR2 SVGEGT. V lost 7 bases, J lost 4 bases, and 14 bases lay in between. CDR3 length: 14 residues. CDR3 in amino acids: CASKPRRGNQPQHF. The CDR3 DNA is TGTGCCAGCAAGCCTCGGAGGGGGAATCAGCCCCAGCATTTT.

In the case of this clonotype: A read error is possible here, since a much larger clone lies one base away. The V and J genes are TRBV4-1 and TRBJ1-4; maybe TRBD1 (5 bases). CDR1 is MGHRA and CDR2 is YSYEKL in the germline V gene. V was trimmed by 4 bases and J by 6 bases, leaving 12 bases between them. The CDR3 has 14 residues. CDR3 DNA: TGCGCCAGCAGCCCGGACACTAATGATGAAAAACTGTTTTTT. This gives the protein CASSPDTNDEKLFF.

This clonotype was recorded many times. This sequence joins TRBV18 and TRBJ2-3; D gene ambiguous. Germline V CDR1 and CDR2: KGHSH, LQKENI. Deletions cut 2 bases from V and 3 bases from J, with 12 bases between. The CDR3 is made up of 15 amino acids. The CDR3 DNA follows: TGTGCCAGCTCACCAACAGTGGGTGTGACAGATACGCAGTATTTT. Translation gives CASSPTVGVTDTQYF.

This clonotype was seen a handful of times. The chain has TRBV6-5 and TRBJ2-1; 7 bases are shared with TRBD2. The V and J ends lost 6 bases and 0 bases, in that order; junction bases with no gene match: 8. There are 16 residues in the CDR3. Germline V CDR1 and CDR2: MNHEY, SVGAGI. This chain's CDR3 is CASRGGDYDSYNEQFF. The CDR3 nucleotides read TGTGCCAGCAGGGGGGGGGACTACGACTCCTACAATGAGCAGTTCTTC.